What follows are 14 T cell receptor beta chains derived from one specimen sequenced in a study of CD8+CD57+ T cells in acquired aplastic anemia. CD8+CD57+ cell expansion, shown by flow cytometry, had occurred in the patients selected for sequencing. TCR beta VDJ and CDR3 were profiled, and genomic DNA was the template. TCRdb passed the reads through MiXCR, listing each CDR3 protein once. This sample has a few hundred thousand distinct CDR3 sequences; 45% to 65% occur once, and the top ten carry approximately 1.2%. The sequenced sample consisted of sorted CD4+, CD8+, or CD8+CD57+ T cells (not recorded which) from PBMCs. Source of these receptors: a human donor with aplastic anemia.

About this clonotype itself: A read error may be the cause here, since a much bigger clone is one base away. The chain combines TRBV3-1 with TRBJ2-7, with 9 positions matching TRBD1. The CDR3 sequence is 13 residues long. The germline V gene encodes CDR1 LGHDT and CDR2 YNNKEL (reference sequence). As DNA, the CDR3 is TGTGCCAGCAGCCCGTTCCGGGACAGGGTCCGGCACTTC. Residues: CASSPFRDRVRHF.

The CDR3 DNA reads as TGTGCCACCAGCAGACTTCCGCCAGGGGAGCTGTTTTTT. Its translation: CATSRLPPGELFF. V gene TRBV15 combines with J gene TRBJ2-2; D gene uncertain. The germline gives CDR1 LNHNV, CDR2 YYDKDF (reference sequence). The CDR3 has 13 amino acids. V was trimmed by 2 bases and J by 8 bases, leaving 9 bases between them.

Ten or more counts support this clonotype. The V and J genes are TRBV29-1 and TRBJ2-2; maybe TRBD2 (6 bases). Trimming pared 6 bases from V and 5 bases from J, leaving 13 bases between. Per germline, CDR1 SQVTM and CDR2 ANQGSEA. The CDR3 is made up of 13 amino acids. The CDR3 is CSVGLLRTGELFF. CDR3 bases: TGCAGCGTGGGACTCCTCCGAACCGGGGAGCTGTTTTTT.

V is TRBV7-9 and J is TRBJ2-5; possible D gene TRBD1, 6 bases. The CDR3 has 17 residues. Germline CDR1 is SEHNR and CDR2 is FQNEAQ (reference sequence). V dropped 5 bases and J dropped 3 bases, with 22 bases sitting between them. For the CDR3, the DNA is TGTGCCAGCAGCACCCAAACCTGGACAGAGCCTAAAGAGACCCAGTACTTC. This gives the protein CASSTQTWTEPKETQYF.

This clonotype appeared many times. The V call is TRBV12-3 or TRBV12-4, the J call TRBJ2-2, with 8 bases lining up with TRBD2. There are 17 residues in the CDR3. The V gene end was trimmed by 1 base and the J gene end by 7 bases; junction bases not matched to a gene: 11. The CDR3 coding sequence is TGTGCCAGCAGTTTAGGGTCCAGCGGGAGACGGGGCGGGGAGCTGTTTTTT. It translates to CASSLGSSGRRGGELFF.

The chain employs TRBV9 and TRBJ2-3; D not resolved. CDR3 length: 13 residues. V lost 3 bases, J lost 2 bases, and 7 bases lay in between. The germline CDR1 and CDR2 sequences are SGDLS and YYNGEE. The CDR3 coding sequence is TGTGCCAGCAGCGGTTACTCCACAGATACGCAGTATTTT. Amino acid sequence: CASSGYSTDTQYF.

The V and J genes are TRBV7-3 and TRBJ2-5, with 7 bases matching TRBD2. CDR3 length: 15 residues. Per the germline V gene, CDR1 is SGHTA and CDR2 is FQGTGA. With 3 bases clipped from V and 7 bases from J, the junction kept 11 bases outside the gene matches. The CDR3 nucleotides are TGTGCCAGCAGCTTGGGGAGCGGGGAGGCCTGGACCCAGTACTTC. This sequence encodes CASSLGSGEAWTQYF.

Ten or more counts support this clonotype. V gene TRBV14 combines with J gene TRBJ2-4; D is undetermined. The V gene lost 0 bases and the J gene lost 0 bases, with 9 bases spanning the gap. The CDR3 totals 16 residues. Per the germline V gene, CDR1 is SGHDN and CDR2 is FVKESK. DNA of the CDR3: TGTGCCAGCAGCCAAGATACATGGCTAGCCAAAAACATTCAGTACTTC. Translation gives CASSQDTWLAKNIQYF.

With respect to this clonotype: Compared with germline, one end of the junction differs, possibly owing to a read error. The V gene is TRBV14, the J gene TRBJ1-2, with 9 bases lining up with TRBD1. Germline V gene data show CDR1 as SGHDN and CDR2 as FVKESK. This CDR3 has 14 amino acids. CDR3 nucleotides: TGCGCCAGCAGCCAAACGGGACAGGGCTATGGCTACACCTTC. It encodes CASSQTGQGYGYTF.

J is TRBJ2-7 and V is TRBV5-1; TRBD1 matches 8 bases. Germline V gene sequence: CDR1 SGHRS, CDR2 YFSETQ. V trimming: 3 bases; J trimming: 3 bases; junction bases outside the gene matches: 5. The CDR3 runs 14 residues. CDR3 protein: CASSSQGVSYEQYF. The DNA for the CDR3 is TGCGCCAGCAGCTCACAGGGGGTCAGCTACGAGCAGTACTTC. Combining the CDR3 with reference TRBV5-1 and TRBJ2-7 gives the whole variable domain KAGVTQTPRYLIKTRGQQVTLSCSPISGHRSVSWYQQTPGQGLQFLFEYFSETQRNKGNFPGRFSGRQFSNSRSEMNVSTLELGDSALYLCASSSQGVSYEQYFGPGTRLTVT.

The gene calls are TRBV12-3 or TRBV12-4 and TRBJ1-5; a weak D match, TRBD1 (5 bases). This CDR3 has 14 amino acids. V was pared by 5 bases and J by 5 bases, with 13 bases between. CDR3 sequence reads: CASSLGVGHQPQHF. CDR3 DNA sequence: TGTGCCAGCAGTCTGGGGGTAGGTCATCAGCCCCAGCATTTT.

This chain connects TRBV9 to TRBJ1-1, with 9 bases fitting TRBD1. After removal of 7 bases from V and 6 bases from J, the junction contained 4 bases not matched to a gene. The CDR3 spans 12 residues. Germline lookup yields CDR1 SGDLS and CDR2 YYNGEE. Here the CDR3 reads CASGQGLSEAFF. The DNA of the CDR3 is TGTGCCAGCGGACAGGGGTTGTCTGAAGCTTTCTTT.

A note on this clonotype: This may arise from a read error, as a much more abundant clone is one base away. The rearrangement links TRBV12-5 to TRBJ2-1; tentative D call: TRBD2 (5 bases). The germline V gene encodes CDR1 LGHNT and CDR2 FRNRAP. This CDR3 has 17 amino acids. The CDR3 reads CASGLARVGVSYNEQLF. In nucleotides, the CDR3 is TGTGCTAGTGGTTTGGCGCGGGTTGGGGTGTCCTACAATGAGCAGCTCTTC.

The chain joins TRBV7-2 to TRBJ2-2; D unresolved. V was clipped by 3 bases and J by 9 bases, with 14 bases between them. The CDR3 extends over 14 amino acids. CDR1 SGHTA and CDR2 FQGNSA come from the germline V gene. The CDR3 sequence: CASSLRMDVRELFF. For the CDR3, the DNA is TGTGCCAGCAGCTTGAGAATGGACGTGAGGGAGCTGTTTTTT.